This record concerns one T cell receptor (beta chain) sequence. Antigen: not known. This sample stems from a study of vaccination and CD4 T cells after COVID-19. As for the study in general: The peptides that stimulated the cells were overlapping spike peptides from SARS-CoV-2, HCoV-NL63, HCoV-OC43 and HCoV-229E. Treatment of control cultures consisted of a CEFX pool, an HIV-1 Nef pool, or no peptide. Study-wide results and caveats: In median terms, SARS-CoV-2-reactive clonotypes went from about 20 to 38, a nonsignificant rise. A comparatively limited set of convalescent patients was examined, with no early post-infection timepoints.

Specified treatment: approximately nine-day PBMC culture with coronavirus spike peptide pools or control peptides (ViraFEST assay). This CDR3 has 12 amino acids. Germline CDR1 is LNHDA and CDR2 is SQIVND (reference sequence). The V and J ends lost 5 bases and 1 base respectively, with 5 bases between them. The Oncomine TCR Beta short-read assay sequenced DNA from cultured CD4+ T cells. Using its own MiXCR run on the PCR reads, TCRdb lists one record per CDR3 protein. The sample has roughly 16,000 distinct CDR3 sequences; about 26% are singletons. Source material: cultured CD4+ T cells from blood. This clonotype was obtained from a human donor with COVID-19. The rearrangement joins TRBV19 to TRBJ2-5; D gene uncertain. The CDR3 region has the DNA TGTGCCAGTAGTGCCTTCCAAGAGACCCAGTACTTC. Amino acid sequence: CASSAFQETQYF. Drawing the rest from reference TRBV19 and TRBJ2-5, the complete variable domain is DGGITQSPKYLFRKEGQNVTLSCEQNLNHDAMYWYRQDPGQGLRLIYYSQIVNDFQKGDIAEGYSVSREKKESFPLTVTSAQKNPTAFYLCASSAFQETQYFGPGTRLLVL.